The T cell receptor (beta chain) described here comes from a study of cytomegalovirus exposure and HLA in healthy donors. The V gene's germline CDR1 is MNHEY and CDR2 SVGAGI. The CDR3 has 15 residues. A note on this clone: Its antigen is undetermined.

This PCR relied on a set of 60 Vbeta primers and 13 Jbeta primers. Sequenced by immunoSEQ multiplex PCR; TCRdb stores in-frame clones only, minus some. The sample totals approximately 180,000 clones. Whole-study findings and limits: In an earlier analysis, productive rearrangement rates for most beta V segments clustered near 87% or 30%. The study put 150 to 200 TCR beta chains on its list as cytomegalovirus-associated.

The sequence derives from a man aged 25-40 years in good health and CMV-seronegative. This sequence joins TRBV6-5 and TRBJ2-5, with 8 positions matching TRBD2. Judging by the DNA end, TRBJ2-7 fits better; the J call may be wrong. Input material: PBMCs. CDR3 bases: TGTGCCAGCAGTTACGAGGGCGGGGGGACTGTCGAGCAGTACTTC. It encodes CASSYEGGGTVEQYF.